A selection of T cell receptor beta chains follows, all from one sample in a study of CD8+CD57+ T cells in acquired aplastic anemia. TCRdb independently ran MiXCR on the reads; one entry per CDR3 protein. This table has a few hundred thousand distinct CDR3 sequences, roughly 50% appearing once. The sequenced material came from sorted CD4+, CD8+, or CD8+CD57+ T cells (not recorded which) from PBMCs. All receptors derive from a human donor with aplastic anemia. Both conserved end residues are part of each CDR3. The D gene is left open where the match is weak. The listing skips clone size in some rows; elsewhere it reads once, few, many or a size class.

cdr3_nt cdr3_aa j_call v_call d_call clone_size
TGTGCCAGCAGCTTGGAGGGGGGGTGGAACACCGGGGAGCTGTTTTTT CASSLEGGWNTGELFF TRBJ2-2 TRBV5-5 - many
TGCAGCGCTAGACAGGGTCCTAATGAAAAACTGTTTTTT CSARQGPNEKLFF TRBJ1-4 TRBV29-1 TRBD1 many
TGCAGTGCTAGATCGGGGAGTAATTCACCCCTCCACTTT CSARSGSNSPLHF TRBJ1-6 TRBV20-1 - -
TGTGCCACCAGCAGAGATCAGGTGGGGGATTCACCCCTCCACTTT CATSRDQVGDSPLHF TRBJ1-6 TRBV15 - many
TGTGCCAGCAGCCTGAAAACACAGGGGGGCTACACCTTC CASSLKTQGGYTF TRBJ1-2 TRBV5-5 TRBD1 many
TGTGCCAGCAGCTTACAAGGATCTAGCGGGGGGGATGAGCAGTTCTTC CASSLQGSSGGDEQFF TRBJ2-1 TRBV7-3 TRBD2 many
TGCAGTGCTAGAGATCCTCGGACAGACGACGGGCCCCAGCATTTT CSARDPRTDDGPQHF TRBJ1-5 TRBV20-1 - -
TGTGCCAGCAGCCAGTCCATAAGGGGCAATCAGCCCCAGCATTTT CASSQSIRGNQPQHF TRBJ1-5 TRBV3-1 - -
TGTGCCAGCAGCCCCCATTCAGGGATTTGGCAGTACTTC CASSPHSGIWQYF TRBJ2-7 TRBV7-3 - few
TGTGCCAGCGGGATGGGGGGCCAAGAGACCCAGTACTTC CASGMGGQETQYF TRBJ2-5 TRBV7-3 - many
TGTGCCACCAGTGGGACTGGGCCGGCAGAGACCCAGTACTTC CATSGTGPAETQYF TRBJ2-5 TRBV24-1 - -
TGCGCCAGCAGCTTGCTATTGGGGGGAACCAATGGCTACACCTTC CASSLLLGGTNGYTF TRBJ1-2 TRBV5-1 - -
TGCAGCGTTACTTGGGGGGCGGGCAATGAGCAGTTCTTC CSVTWGAGNEQFF TRBJ2-1 TRBV20-1 - many
TGCGCCAGCAGCTTAGGGGCAGGGAGCTCCTACGAGCAGTACTTC CASSLGAGSSYEQYF TRBJ2-7 TRBV5-1 - -
TGCGCCAGCAGCCAACCCACCGGGACAGGGGGCTTCGATAACTATGGCTACACCTTC CASSQPTGTGGFDNYGYTF TRBJ1-2 TRBV4-1 TRBD1 -
TGTGCCAGCAGTGGGACAGGGGTGGGGTCACCCCTCCACTTT CASSGTGVGSPLHF TRBJ1-6 TRBV2 TRBD1 -
TGTGCCAGCAGTCCAGGACTAGCAACAGATACGCAGTATTTT CASSPGLATDTQYF TRBJ2-3 TRBV7-6 TRBD2 -
TGTGCCAGCAGCTCGGGGCGCGATCTGAACTATGGCTACACCTTC CASSSGRDLNYGYTF TRBJ1-2 TRBV7-9 - -
TGTGCCAGCAGTTACTCGGGCAGGGAAGAGACCCAGTACTTC CASSYSGREETQYF TRBJ2-5 TRBV6-6 - -
TGTGCCAGCACCCCGAGCCATCAGGGCGGAACTTATGGCTACACCTTC CASTPSHQGGTYGYTF TRBJ1-2 TRBV2 - -
TGTGCCAGCAGCTTAGTGGTAGGGACTGAGCAGTTCTTC CASSLVVGTEQFF TRBJ2-1 TRBV7-2 - -
TGTGCCAGCAGTGATTCCGGGACAGGGGTCTACGAGCAGTACTTC CASSDSGTGVYEQYF TRBJ2-7 TRBV25-1 TRBD1 -
TGTGCCAGCAGTGAATTGGATCCGGGGGCGCCGGGCACTGAAGCTTTCTTT CASSELDPGAPGTEAFF TRBJ1-1 TRBV25-1 - -
TGTGCCAGCAGTGACAGGGATCAGCCCCAGCATTTT CASSDRDQPQHF TRBJ1-5 TRBV2 - -
TGTGCCAGCAGTTTAAGGCAGGGGTTAGTGGAGACCCAGTACTTC CASSLRQGLVETQYF TRBJ2-5 TRBV28 - many
TGTGCCAGCAGCTTAAAGGGGACTAGTTTAGGTACGCAGTATTTT CASSLKGTSLGTQYF TRBJ2-3 TRBV7-2 TRBD2 -
TGTGCCAGCAGCCTTAGCGGGGGGGCCCTGGTCTTC CASSLSGGALVF TRBJ2-1 TRBV7-2 TRBD2 few
TGTGCCAGCAGTTACGGTGGACGGGGGTCTAATGAAAAACTGTTTTTT CASSYGGRGSNEKLFF TRBJ1-4 TRBV2 - -
TGCAGCGCCTCCGGGACAGGGGGCTACGAGCAGTACTTC CSASGTGGYEQYF TRBJ2-7 TRBV29-1 TRBD1 many
TGCGCCAGCAGTGGTGGCGGGAGGGCGTCTTACGAGCAGTACTTC CASSGGGRASYEQYF TRBJ2-7 TRBV10-2 TRBD2 -
TGCAGCGTTGACGGACAGGTCTACAATGAGCAGTTCTTC CSVDGQVYNEQFF TRBJ2-1 TRBV29-1 TRBD1 once
TGTGCCAGCAGTTTACCTGACAGAATGGCTGAGCAGTTCTTC CASSLPDRMAEQFF TRBJ2-1 TRBV27 - few
TGTGCCAGCAGCTCCGGGGGACTAGCGGGGGGCTATGAGCAGTACTTC CASSSGGLAGGYEQYF TRBJ2-7 TRBV7-7 TRBD2 few
TGCAGTGCCAAAGACGACAGGAGACTTTACAATGAGCAGTTCTTC CSAKDDRRLYNEQFF TRBJ2-1 TRBV20-1 - -
TGCAGCGGGAGTCGGACAGGGGGCTCTGGGGCCAACGTCCTGACTTTC CSGSRTGGSGANVLTF TRBJ2-6 TRBV29-1 TRBD1 -
TGTGCCAGCAGTTTATTTAAAGATCAGCCCCAGCATTTT CASSLFKDQPQHF TRBJ1-5 TRBV28 - many
TGTGCCAGCAGCCAATCTAGGGGATTCTATGGCTACACCTTC CASSQSRGFYGYTF TRBJ1-2 TRBV14 - -
TGTGCCACCAGTGAGGCCGCGTCAGATACGCAGTATTTT CATSEAASDTQYF TRBJ2-3 TRBV24-1 - -
TGTGCCAGCAGCTACCAGGGGATCCCCTACGAGCAGTACTTC CASSYQGIPYEQYF TRBJ2-7 TRBV7-9 - -
TGTGCCAGCACCGATGGACCGGGGGAGACCCAGTACTTC CASTDGPGETQYF TRBJ2-5 TRBV7-9 - -
TGCGCCAGCAGCTTGGCGGAGGGCGGGGGATTCACAGATACGCAGTATTTT CASSLAEGGGFTDTQYF TRBJ2-3 TRBV5-1 TRBD2 many
TGTGCCAGCACCGAAACCGAACATGGGTCACCCCTCCACTTT CASTETEHGSPLHF TRBJ1-6 TRBV2 - -
TGCAGTGCTAGCTCGGGATCGGCGGAGACCCAGTACTTC CSASSGSAETQYF TRBJ2-5 TRBV20-1 - -